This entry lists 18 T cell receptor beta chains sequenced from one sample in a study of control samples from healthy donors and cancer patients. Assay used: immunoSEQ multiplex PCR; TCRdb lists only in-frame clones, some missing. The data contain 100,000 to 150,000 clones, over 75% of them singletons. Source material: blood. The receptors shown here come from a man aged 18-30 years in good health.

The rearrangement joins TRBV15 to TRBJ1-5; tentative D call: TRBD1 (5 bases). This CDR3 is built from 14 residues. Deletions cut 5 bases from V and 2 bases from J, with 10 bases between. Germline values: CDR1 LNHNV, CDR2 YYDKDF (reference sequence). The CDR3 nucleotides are TGTGCCACCAGCGGCGGGGCGCGCAATCAGCCCCAGCATTTT. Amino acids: CATSGGARNQPQHF.

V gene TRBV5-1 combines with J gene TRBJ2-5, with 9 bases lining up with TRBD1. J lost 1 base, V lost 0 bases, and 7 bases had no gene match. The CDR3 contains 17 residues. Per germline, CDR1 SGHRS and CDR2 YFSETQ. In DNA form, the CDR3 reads TGCGCCAGCAGCTTGGCCCCGGACAGGGGTATCCAAGAGACCCAGTACTTC. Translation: CASSLAPDRGIQETQYF.

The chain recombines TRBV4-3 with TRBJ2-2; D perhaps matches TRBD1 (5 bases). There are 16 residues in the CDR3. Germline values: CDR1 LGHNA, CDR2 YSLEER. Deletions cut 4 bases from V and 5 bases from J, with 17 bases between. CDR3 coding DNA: TGCGCCAGCAGCCCAAAGGTGGGGCTGAGGACCGGGGAGCTGTTTTTT. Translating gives CASSPKVGLRTGELFF.

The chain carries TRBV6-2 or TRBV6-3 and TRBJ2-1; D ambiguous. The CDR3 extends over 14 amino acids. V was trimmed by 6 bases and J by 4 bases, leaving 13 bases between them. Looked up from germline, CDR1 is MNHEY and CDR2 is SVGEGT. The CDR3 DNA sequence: TGTGCCAGCAGCCTCTTCCGCCAATACAATGAGCAGTTCTTC. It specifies CASSLFRQYNEQFF.

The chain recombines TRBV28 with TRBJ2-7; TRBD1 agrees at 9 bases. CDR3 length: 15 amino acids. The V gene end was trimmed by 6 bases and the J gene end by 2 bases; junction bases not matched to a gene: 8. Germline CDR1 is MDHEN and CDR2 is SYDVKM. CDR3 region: CASRPPGQGAYEQYF. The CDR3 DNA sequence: TGTGCCAGCAGACCCCCGGGACAGGGAGCCTACGAGCAGTACTTC.

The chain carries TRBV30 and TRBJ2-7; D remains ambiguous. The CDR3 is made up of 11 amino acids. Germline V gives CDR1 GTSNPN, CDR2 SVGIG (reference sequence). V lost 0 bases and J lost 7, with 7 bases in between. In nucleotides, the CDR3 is TGTGCCTGGAGTGTACTATCAGAGCAGTACTTC. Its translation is CAWSVLSEQYF.

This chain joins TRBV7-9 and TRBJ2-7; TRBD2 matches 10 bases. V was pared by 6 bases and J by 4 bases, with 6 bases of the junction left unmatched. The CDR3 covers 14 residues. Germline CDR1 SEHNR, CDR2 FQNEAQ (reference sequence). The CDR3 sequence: CASRPSGSSYEQYF. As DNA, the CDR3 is TGTGCCAGCAGACCTAGCGGGAGTTCGTACGAGCAGTACTTC.

CDR3 amino acids: CASSLVAGGSTEAFF. CDR3 coding DNA: TGCGCCAGCAGCTTGGTGGCAGGGGGTAGCACTGAAGCTTTCTTT. The chain joins TRBV5-1 to TRBJ1-1, with 7 positions matching TRBD1. CDR1 and CDR2 from the germline V gene are SGHRS and YFSETQ. Trimming at V came to 0 bases and at J to 4 bases, leaving 6 bases not matched to a gene. The CDR3 length is 15 residues.

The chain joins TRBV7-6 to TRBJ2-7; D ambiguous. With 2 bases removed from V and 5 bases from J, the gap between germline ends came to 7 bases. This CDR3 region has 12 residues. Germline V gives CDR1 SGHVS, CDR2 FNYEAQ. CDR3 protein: CASSLKEDEQYF. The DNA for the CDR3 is TGTGCCAGCAGCTTAAAAGAGGACGAGCAGTACTTC.

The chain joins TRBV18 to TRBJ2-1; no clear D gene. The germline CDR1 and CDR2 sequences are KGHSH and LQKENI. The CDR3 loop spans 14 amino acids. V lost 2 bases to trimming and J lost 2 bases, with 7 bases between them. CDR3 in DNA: TGTGCCAGCTCACCAGAGTTCCCCTACAATGAGCAGTTCTTC. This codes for CASSPEFPYNEQFF.

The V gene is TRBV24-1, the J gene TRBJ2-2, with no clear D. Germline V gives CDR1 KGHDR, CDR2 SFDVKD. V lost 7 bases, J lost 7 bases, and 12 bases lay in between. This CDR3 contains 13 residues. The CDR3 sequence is CATSTPIGGELFF. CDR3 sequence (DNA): TGTGCCACCAGCACACCGATAGGCGGGGAGCTGTTTTTT.

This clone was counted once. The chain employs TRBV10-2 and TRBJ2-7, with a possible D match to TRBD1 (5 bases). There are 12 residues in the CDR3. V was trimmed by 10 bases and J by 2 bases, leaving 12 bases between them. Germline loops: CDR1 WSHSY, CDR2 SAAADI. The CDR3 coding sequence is TGCGCCACCGTGGACACCCCCTACGAGCAGTACTTC. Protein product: CATVDTPYEQYF.

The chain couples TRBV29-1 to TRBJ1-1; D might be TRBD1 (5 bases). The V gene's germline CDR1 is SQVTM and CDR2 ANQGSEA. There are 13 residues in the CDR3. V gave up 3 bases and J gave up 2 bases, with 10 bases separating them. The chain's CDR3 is CSVETTGNTEAFF. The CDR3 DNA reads TGCAGCGTTGAGACAACAGGTAACACTGAAGCTTTCTTT.

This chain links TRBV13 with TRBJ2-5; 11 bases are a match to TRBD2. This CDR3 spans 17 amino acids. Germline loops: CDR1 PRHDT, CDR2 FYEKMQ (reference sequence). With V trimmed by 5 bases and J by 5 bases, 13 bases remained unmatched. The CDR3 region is CASSRRGLAGGGETQYF. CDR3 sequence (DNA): TGTGCCAGCAGCCGACGCGGGCTAGCGGGGGGCGGGGAGACCCAGTACTTC.

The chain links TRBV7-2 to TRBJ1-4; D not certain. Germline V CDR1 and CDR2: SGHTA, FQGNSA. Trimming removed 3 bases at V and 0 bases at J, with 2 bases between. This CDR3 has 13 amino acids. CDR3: CASSFSTNEKLFF. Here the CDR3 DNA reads TGTGCCAGCAGCTTCTCAACTAATGAAAAACTGTTTTTT.

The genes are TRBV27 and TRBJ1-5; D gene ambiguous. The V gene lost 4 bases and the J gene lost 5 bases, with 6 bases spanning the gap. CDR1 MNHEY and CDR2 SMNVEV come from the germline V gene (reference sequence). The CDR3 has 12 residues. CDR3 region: CASSSGYQPQHF. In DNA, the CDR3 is TGTGCCAGCAGTTCCGGATATCAGCCCCAGCATTTT.

CDR3 sequence: CAWSVELGETQYF. CDR3 nucleotides: TGTGCCTGGAGTGTAGAGTTAGGAGAGACCCAGTACTTC. The chain has TRBV30 and TRBJ2-5; D gene unclear. Trimming cost V 0 bases and J 4 bases, with 9 bases left between them. There are 13 residues in the CDR3. In germline, CDR1 is GTSNPN, CDR2 SVGIG (reference sequence).

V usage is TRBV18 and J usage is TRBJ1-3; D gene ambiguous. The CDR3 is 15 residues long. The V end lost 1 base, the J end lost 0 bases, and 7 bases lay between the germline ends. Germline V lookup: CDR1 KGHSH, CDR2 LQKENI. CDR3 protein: CASSPQGFSGNTIYF. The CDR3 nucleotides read TGTGCCAGCTCACCACAGGGATTCTCTGGAAACACCATATATTTT.